The entry that follows covers one TCR beta chain sequence. The V end was cut by 5 bases, the J end by 5 bases, with 9 bases between. The CDR3 spans 13 residues. The data belong to a study of blood T cell repertoires in COVID-19. About the research overall: The samples span acute and convalescent COVID-19 from the United States, Italy and Spain. The cDNA or gDNA used as material had been derived from T cells, B-cell-depleted T cells, or PBMCs.

As processed by the authors: Reference gene primer amplification yielded estimated nucleated cell counts. Clones were sequenced by immunoSEQ multiplex PCR, and TCRdb holds only the in-frame ones, with some missing. V and J calls and clone size are copied from that table; D and trimming were computed from the DNA. The sample includes 130,000 to 150,000 clones, 85% to 90% of them seen just once. Source material: peripheral blood. This receptor was identified in an older woman with active COVID-19. V is TRBV12-3 or TRBV12-4 and J is TRBJ2-2, with D maybe TRBD2 (6 bases). Written as DNA, the CDR3 is TGTGCCAGCAGTCCGACTAGAACCGGGGAGCTGTTTTTT. It translates to CASSPTRTGELFF.